These 6 T cell receptor beta chains were sequenced from one sample in a study of T cells after yellow fever vaccination. Via MiXCR, TCRdb re-called the 5' RACE reads, giving one row per CDR3 protein. Of about 340,000 distinct CDR3 sequences listed, around an eighth are singletons. This material consisted of CD4+ T cells sorted from PBMCs, taken 15 days after the yellow fever booster vaccination. All receptors derive from a man aged 18 to 35 who received the YFV17D yellow fever vaccine.

This clonotype was counted a few times. The V gene is TRBV7-6, the J gene TRBJ2-3; the D is unclear. CDR1 SGHVS and CDR2 FNYEAQ come from the germline V gene. V dropped 4 bases and J dropped 2 bases, with 10 bases sitting between them. The CDR3 runs 14 residues. In nucleotides, the CDR3 is TGTGCCAGCAGCTCACTGCAACCCACAGATACGCAGTATTTT. This codes for CASSSLQPTDTQYF.

This clonotype was seen a few times. This chain connects TRBV28 to TRBJ2-3; the D gene is possibly TRBD1 (6 bases). This CDR3 is built from 16 residues. Deletions cut 2 bases from V and 1 base from J, with 13 bases between. Germline V CDR1 and CDR2: MDHEN, SYDVKM. The CDR3 coding sequence is TGTGCCAGCAGTTTAGTCGGGACAACTCGCACAGATACGCAGTATTTT. Protein: CASSLVGTTRTDTQYF.

The chain has TRBV5-1 and TRBJ1-6; tentative D call: TRBD1 (5 bases). This CDR3 spans 17 amino acids. V lost 2 bases and J 7 bases, leaving 19 bases between the germline ends. From germline, CDR1 is SGHRS and CDR2 YFSETQ. The CDR3 region has the DNA TGCGCCAGCAGCTTAAAACGAGGGACCTTACCCAATTCACCCCTCCACTTT. It specifies CASSLKRGTLPNSPLHF.

This clonotype has only a few counts. The chain combines TRBV15 with TRBJ2-5, with TRBD1 identical over 9 bases. V was pared by 4 bases and J by 5 bases, with 8 bases of the junction left unmatched. The CDR3 has 15 residues. The germline V gene has CDR1 LNHNV and CDR2 YYDKDF (reference sequence). The CDR3, as DNA: TGTGCCACCAGCACAGGACAGGGGAGGACGGAGACCCAGTACTTC. This translates into CATSTGQGRTETQYF.

The rearrangement links TRBV24-1 to TRBJ2-5, with D hard to call. The CDR3 spans 14 residues. Germline V lookup: CDR1 KGHDR, CDR2 SFDVKD. The V end was cut by 5 bases, the J end by 1 base, with 10 bases between. The CDR3: CATSVGGSQETQYF. CDR3 DNA sequence: TGTGCCACCAGTGTTGGTGGCAGCCAAGAGACCCAGTACTTC.

The sample holds a few counts of this clonotype. The chain is built from TRBV12-3 or TRBV12-4 and TRBJ1-5, with TRBD1 matching 9 bases. The CDR3 consists of 16 residues. J lost 2 bases, V lost 3 bases, and 5 bases had no gene match. The DNA for the CDR3 is TGTGCCAGCAGTTTTCCGGGACAGGGTCGCAATCAGCCCCAGCATTTT. Translating it yields CASSFPGQGRNQPQHF.